This TCR beta chain was observed in a study of identical twins. TCRdb itself ran the 5' RACE reads through MiXCR, one entry per CDR3 protein. The sample carries just over 450,000 distinct CDR3 sequences, 11% to 15% recorded once. This clonotype was seen more than once but under ten times. CDR3 size: 15 residues. V was trimmed by 5 bases and J by 7 bases, leaving 21 bases between them. Germline CDR1 and CDR2: SEHNR and FQNEAQ (reference sequence). The same data also went into a second study, on yellow fever vaccine responses in identical twins.

The origin of this receptor is a woman under 30 in good health. This chain links TRBV7-9 with TRBJ2-7; D perhaps matches TRBD2 (6 bases). The sample was CD4+ T cells sorted from blood. The CDR3 DNA is TGTGCCAGCAGCGTCCTAGCGACCGCACGTGTGGAGCAGTACTTC. It yields the protein CASSVLATARVEQYF. Together with reference TRBV7-9 and TRBJ2-7, the CDR3 gives the full variable domain: DTGVSQNPRHKITKRGQNVTFRCDPISEHNRLYWYRQTLGQGPEFLTYFQNEAQLEKSRLLSDRFSAERPKGSFSTLEIQRTEQGDSAMYLCASSVLATARVEQYFGPGTRLTVT.